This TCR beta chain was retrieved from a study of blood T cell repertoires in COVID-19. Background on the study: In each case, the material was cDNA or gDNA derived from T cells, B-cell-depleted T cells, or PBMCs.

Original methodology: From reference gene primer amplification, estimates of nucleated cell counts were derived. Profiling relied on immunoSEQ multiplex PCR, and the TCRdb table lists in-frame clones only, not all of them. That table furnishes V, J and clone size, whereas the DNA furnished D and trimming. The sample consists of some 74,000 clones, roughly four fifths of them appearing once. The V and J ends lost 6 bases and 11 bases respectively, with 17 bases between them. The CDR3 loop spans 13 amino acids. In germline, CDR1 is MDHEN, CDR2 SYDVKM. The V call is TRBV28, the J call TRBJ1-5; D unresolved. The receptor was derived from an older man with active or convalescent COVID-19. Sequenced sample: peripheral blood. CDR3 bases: TGTGCCAGCAGAGAGGGCAGTCGGAGGACCCAGCATTTT. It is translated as CASREGSRRTQHF.